These 18 T cell receptor beta chains were all obtained from the same sample, sequenced in a study of PD-1 blockade in mismatch repair-deficient tumors. Only in-frame clones appear in the TCRdb table, and some are missing; sequencing was by immunoSEQ multiplex PCR. The repertoire holds approximately 63,000 clones, with approximately 88% as singletons. The source material was peripheral blood, sampled 52 weeks after starting pembrolizumab. All receptors come from an adult with mismatch repair-deficient cancer.

The rearrangement joins TRBV5-8 to TRBJ2-7, with 10 bases identical to TRBD1. The CDR3 is 15 amino acids. CDR1 and CDR2 (germline): SGHTS, YDEGEE. The junction had 6 bases not matched to a gene; V was cut back by 2 bases and J by 4 bases. The CDR3 DNA reads as TGTGCCAGCAGCTTACGGGACAGGGGAAGGTACGAGCAGTACTTC. The encoded protein is CASSLRDRGRYEQYF.

CDR3 in DNA: TGTGCCAGCAGCGCAGGGGACAGGGCCTACGAGCAGTACTTC. Translating it yields CASSAGDRAYEQYF. The chain has TRBV9 and TRBJ2-7; 9 bases map to TRBD1. Germline V gene sequence: CDR1 SGDLS, CDR2 YYNGEE. This CDR3 region has 14 residues. The junction had 3 bases not matched to a gene; V was cut back by 3 bases and J by 2 bases.

V is TRBV7-6 and J is TRBJ2-3, with D perhaps matching TRBD2 (7 bases). V was pared by 5 bases and J by 4 bases, with 16 bases between. The CDR3 runs to 15 residues. Germline CDR1 is SGHVS and CDR2 is FNYEAQ. The CDR3 DNA follows: TGTGCCAGCAGCCGCCGGGCGGGGGCATCAGATACGCAGTATTTT. Protein sequence: CASSRRAGASDTQYF.

The CDR3 region is CASSEGQGAPVSYTF. As DNA, the CDR3 is TGCGCCAGCAGCGAAGGGCAGGGGGCGCCGGTAAGCTACACCTTC. The genes are TRBV4-1 and TRBJ1-2, with TRBD1 matching 8 bases. The CDR3 sequence is 15 residues long. The ends lost 5 bases at V and 9 bases at J; junction bases unmatched: 14. Germline V lookup: CDR1 MGHRA, CDR2 YSYEKL.

This clone was seen just once. The V call is TRBV30, the J call TRBJ1-5, with a possible D match to TRBD1 (6 bases). V gave up 5 bases and J gave up 4 bases, with 12 bases separating them. Germline lookup yields CDR1 GTSNPN and CDR2 SVGIG (reference sequence). This CDR3 has 13 residues. CDR3 protein: CAWARDINQPQHF. The CDR3, as DNA: TGTGCCTGGGCCCGGGACATAAATCAGCCCCAGCATTTT.

The CDR3 here is CASSLWLVYNEQFF. DNA for the CDR3: TGTGCCAGCAGCTTGTGGCTAGTGTACAATGAGCAGTTCTTC. This chain connects TRBV5-6 to TRBJ2-1; D remains ambiguous. Looked up from germline, CDR1 is SGHDT and CDR2 is YYEEEE. This CDR3 is 14 amino acids long. V was pared by 1 base and J by 4 bases, with 9 bases between.

Only one count was recorded for this clone. This rearrangement joins TRBV9 to TRBJ2-5; TRBD2 matches 15 bases. The CDR3 loop spans 17 amino acids. V shed 3 bases, J shed 4 bases, and the junction held 7 bases outside the gene matches. Germline V lookup: CDR1 SGDLS, CDR2 YYNGEE. The CDR3 spells CASSAGLAGGSIETQYF. In DNA form, the CDR3 reads TGTGCCAGCAGCGCCGGACTAGCGGGAGGGTCTATAGAGACCCAGTACTTC.

This clone appeared a single time. V is TRBV11-3 and J is TRBJ1-3; D might be TRBD1 (5 bases). This CDR3 spans 16 amino acids. V was trimmed by 4 bases and J by 8 bases, leaving 21 bases between them. Germline values: CDR1 SGHNT, CDR2 YENEEA. In DNA, the CDR3 is TGTGCCAGCAGCTCCCCCGGGACCCTAAACGGGTACACCATATATTTT. This sequence encodes CASSSPGTLNGYTIYF.

The chain is built from TRBV18 and TRBJ1-1; 7 bases map to TRBD1. CDR3 length: 14 residues. The V gene end was trimmed by 5 bases and the J gene end by 5 bases; junction bases not matched to a gene: 8. CDR1 is KGHSH, CDR2 LQKENI, per germline. For the CDR3, the DNA is TGTGCCAGCTCAGCCACAGGGGTCGAGACTGAAGCTTTCTTT. Translated, it gives CASSATGVETEAFF.

The V gene is TRBV29-1, the J gene TRBJ1-2; 7 nucleotides agree with TRBD1. Trimming removed 7 bases from V and 2 bases from J; junction bases left unmatched: 4. CDR1 and CDR2 from the germline V gene are SQVTM and ANQGSEA. This CDR3 is built from 12 residues. The CDR3 DNA sequence: TGCAGCGGTCGGGACAGCAACTATGGCTACACCTTC. Its protein product is CSGRDSNYGYTF. The full variable domain, in which reference TRBV29-1 and TRBJ1-2 provide the parts outside the CDR3, is SAVISQKPSRDICQRGTSLTIQCQVDSQVTMMFWYRQQPGQSLTLIATANQGSEATYESGFVIDKFPISRPNLTFSTLTVSNMSPEDSSIYLCSGRDSNYGYTFGSGTRLTVV.

The chain uses TRBV6-5 and TRBJ2-1; unclear D gene. Trimming cost V 5 bases and J 5 bases, with 10 bases left between them. The CDR3 runs to 13 residues. Germline V gives CDR1 MNHEY, CDR2 SVGAGI. CDR3 sequence reads: CASSPTLNNEQFF. The CDR3 bases are TGTGCCAGCAGTCCAACACTTAACAATGAGCAGTTCTTC.

The gene calls are TRBV19 and TRBJ2-1, with D possibly being TRBD2 (6 bases). This CDR3 region has 13 residues. Germline V gene lookup returns CDR1 LNHDA and CDR2 SQIVND (reference sequence). The V end lost 0 bases, the J end lost 8 bases, and 8 bases lay between the germline ends. CDR3 coding DNA: TGTGCCAGTAGTATAGATCCTAGCGATGAGCAGTTCTTC. This sequence encodes CASSIDPSDEQFF.

The rearrangement uses TRBV7-6 and TRBJ2-1; no clear D gene. V was cut by 0 bases and J by 4 bases, with 4 bases left in between. CDR3 length: 13 residues. Germline CDR1 SGHVS, CDR2 FNYEAQ. The CDR3 bases are TGTGCCAGCAGCTTAGCCCAGTACAATGAGCAGTTCTTC. Protein product: CASSLAQYNEQFF.

Only one count was recorded for this clone. The chain carries TRBV30 and TRBJ2-2; no reliable D call. This CDR3 has 15 residues. CDR1 is GTSNPN, CDR2 SVGIG, per germline (reference sequence). The germline V and J ends were trimmed by 3 bases and 2 bases, with 13 bases remaining between them. CDR3 DNA sequence: TGTGCCTGGAGCTCCGGCCAGGATAACACCGGGGAGCTGTTTTTT. The encoded protein is CAWSSGQDNTGELFF.

About this clone: This may be a read error: a much more frequent sequence differs by one nucleotide. At the DNA level, this CDR3 is encoded by other sequences in the same sample as well. The rearrangement links TRBV21-1 to TRBJ2-3. TRBV21-1 is a listed pseudogene. The CDR3 spans 19 residues. The CDR3 DNA reads as TGCGCCAGCAGCGACTGGGGGGGACAGCACACCTCAAGCACAGATACGCAGTATTTT. Amino acids: CASSDWGGQHTSSTDTQYF.

V gene TRBV5-5 combines with J gene TRBJ2-7; 7 bases agree with TRBD2. The CDR3 has 15 residues. The germline CDR1 and CDR2 sequences are SGHKS and YYEKEE (reference sequence). J lost 2 bases, V lost 2 bases, and 7 bases had no gene match. CDR3 sequence (DNA): TGTGCCAGCAGCTTTCGGGCTAGCGGTACCTACGAGCAGTACTTC. Amino acid sequence: CASSFRASGTYEQYF. The full variable domain, completed using reference TRBV5-5 and TRBJ2-7, is DAGVTQSPTHLIKTRGQQVTLRCSPISGHKSVSWYQQVLGQGPQFIFQYYEKEERGRGNFPDRFSARQFPNYSSELNVNALLLGDSALYLCASSFRASGTYEQYFGPGTRLTVT.

V usage is TRBV6-5 and J usage is TRBJ2-7; no clear D gene. The CDR3 is 11 residues long. Trimming left V 7 bases short and J 3 bases short, with 7 bases between. CDR1 MNHEY and CDR2 SVGAGI come from the germline V gene. The CDR3 here is CASTISYEQYF. Written as DNA, the CDR3 is TGTGCCAGCACTATTAGCTACGAGCAGTACTTC.

A remark on this clone: Distinct nucleotide sequences in the sample also encode this CDR3. The rearrangement uses TRBV5-1 and TRBJ2-7; 8 bases are a match to TRBD1. The CDR3 consists of 14 residues. Trimming at V came to 1 base and at J to 3 bases, leaving 3 bases not matched to a gene. Looked up from germline, CDR1 is SGHRS and CDR2 is YFSETQ. Written as DNA, the CDR3 is TGCGCCAGCAGCTTGTCTGGGACAGGCTACGAGCAGTACTTC. Translating gives CASSLSGTGYEQYF.